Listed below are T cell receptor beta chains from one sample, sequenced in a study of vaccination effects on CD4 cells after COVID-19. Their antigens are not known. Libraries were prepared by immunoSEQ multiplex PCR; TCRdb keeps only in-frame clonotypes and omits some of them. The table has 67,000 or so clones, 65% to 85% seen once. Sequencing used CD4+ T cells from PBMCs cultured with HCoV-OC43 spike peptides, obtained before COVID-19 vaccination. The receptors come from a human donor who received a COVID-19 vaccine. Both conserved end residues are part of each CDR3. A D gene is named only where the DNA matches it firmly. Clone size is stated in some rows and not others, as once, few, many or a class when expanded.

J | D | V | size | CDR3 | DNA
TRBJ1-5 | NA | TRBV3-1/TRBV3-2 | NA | CASSQGHDPTQPQHF | TGTGCCAGCAGCCAAGGTCATGATCCCACACAGCCCCAGCATTTT
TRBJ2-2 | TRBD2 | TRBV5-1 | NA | CASTLAGSGNTGELFF | TGCGCCAGCACCCTAGCGGGGAGCGGGAACACCGGGGAGCTGTTTTTT
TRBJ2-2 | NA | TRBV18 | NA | CASSPSSIGFYTGELFF | TGTGCCAGCTCACCTTCGTCTATCGGGTTCTACACCGGGGAGCTGTTTTTT
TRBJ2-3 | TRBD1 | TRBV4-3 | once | CASSQDGRQGATDTQYF | TGCGCCAGCAGCCAAGATGGGAGACAGGGTGCCACAGATACGCAGTATTTT
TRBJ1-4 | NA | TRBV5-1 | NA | CASSPGQTTNEKLFF | TGCGCCAGCAGCCCCGGACAGACAACTAATGAAAAACTGTTTTTT
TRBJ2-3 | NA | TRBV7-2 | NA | CASSFPGAEDTQYF | TGTGCCAGCAGCTTCCCTGGCGCAGAAGATACGCAGTATTTT
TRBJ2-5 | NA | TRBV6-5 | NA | CASSYRTEKETQYF | TGTGCCAGCAGTTATAGGACAGAGAAAGAGACCCAGTACTTC
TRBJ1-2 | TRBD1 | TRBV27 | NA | CASSRQGGLGYTF | TGTGCCAGCAGTAGACAGGGGGGTCTTGGCTACACCTTC
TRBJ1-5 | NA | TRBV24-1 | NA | CATSDPTEAGQPQHF | TGTGCCACCAGTGACCCGACGGAGGCGGGGCAGCCCCAGCATTTT
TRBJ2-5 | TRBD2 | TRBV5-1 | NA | CASSFLTSGEETQYF | TGCGCCAGCAGCTTTTTGACTAGCGGTGAAGAGACCCAGTACTTC
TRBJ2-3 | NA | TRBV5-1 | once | CASSLAGGGTSTDTQYF | TGCGCCAGCAGCTTGGCCGGGGGTGGGACTAGCACAGATACGCAGTATTTT
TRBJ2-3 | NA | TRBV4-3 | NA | CASSQDGTDTQYF | TGCGCCAGCAGCCAAGATGGCACAGATACGCAGTATTTT
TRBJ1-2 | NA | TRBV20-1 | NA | CSAGSYHGYTF | TGCAGTGCAGGTAGTTACCATGGCTACACCTTC
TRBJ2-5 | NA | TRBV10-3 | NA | CAISKTEETQYF | TGTGCCATCAGTAAGACGGAGGAGACCCAGTACTTC
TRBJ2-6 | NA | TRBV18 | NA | CASSPSRPSSGANVLTF | TGTGCCAGCTCACCATCCCGACCGAGCTCTGGGGCCAACGTCCTGACTTTC
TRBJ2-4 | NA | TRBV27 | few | CASSPHWGIQAKNIQYF | TGTGCCAGCAGCCCTCACTGGGGCATCCAAGCCAAAAACATTCAGTACTTC
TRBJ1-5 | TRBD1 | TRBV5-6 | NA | CASSLGRTGASQPQHF | TGTGCCAGCAGTTTAGGCCGGACAGGGGCGAGTCAGCCCCAGCATTTT
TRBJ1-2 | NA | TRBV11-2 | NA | CASSREQRGYTF | TGTGCCAGCAGTCGAGAACAACGGGGCTACACCTTC
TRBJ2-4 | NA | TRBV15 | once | CATSRGTGSIQYF | TGTGCCACCAGCAGAGGAACAGGGAGCATTCAGTACTTC
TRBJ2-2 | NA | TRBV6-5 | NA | CASSSEVGYPGELFF | TGTGCCAGCAGCTCAGAGGTGGGCTACCCCGGGGAGCTGTTTTTT
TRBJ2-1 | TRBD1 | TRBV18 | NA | CASSPPRDRPYNEQFF | TGTGCCAGCTCACCACCGCGGGACAGGCCCTACAATGAGCAGTTCTTC
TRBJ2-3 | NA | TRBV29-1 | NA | CSVEADSSTDTQYF | TGCAGCGTTGAAGCCGACTCCAGCACAGATACGCAGTATTTT
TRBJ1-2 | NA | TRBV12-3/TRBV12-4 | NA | CASSLGSGDGYTF | TGTGCCAGCAGTTTAGGTTCGGGGGATGGCTACACCTTC
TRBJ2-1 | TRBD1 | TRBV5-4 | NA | CASSSGQGTYNEQFF | TGTGCCAGCAGCTCGGGACAGGGAACCTACAATGAGCAGTTCTTC
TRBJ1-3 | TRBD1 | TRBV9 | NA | CASSVEGQGGNTIYF | TGTGCCAGCAGCGTAGAGGGTCAGGGGGGTAATACCATATATTTT
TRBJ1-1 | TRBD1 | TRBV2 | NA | CASSEANQGAKTEAFF | TGTGCCAGCAGTGAAGCGAATCAGGGGGCGAAGACTGAAGCTTTCTTT
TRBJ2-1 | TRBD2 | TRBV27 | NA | CASSTTRTSGNYNEQFF | TGTGCCAGCAGTACCACCCGGACTAGCGGTAATTACAATGAGCAGTTCTTC
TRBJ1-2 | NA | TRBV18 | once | CASSPFLGEYGYTF | TGTGCCAGCTCACCATTTCTCGGTGAATATGGCTACACCTTC
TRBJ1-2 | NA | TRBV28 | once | CASSSGPWGYGYTF | TGTGCCAGCAGCTCCGGCCCGTGGGGCTATGGCTACACCTTC
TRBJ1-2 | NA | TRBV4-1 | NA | CASSQGWGGTNYGYTF | TGCGCCAGCAGCCAAGGTTGGGGCGGAACTAACTATGGCTACACCTTC
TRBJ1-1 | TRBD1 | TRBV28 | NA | CASSYDRGYWNTEAFF | TGTGCCAGCAGTTACGACAGGGGATATTGGAACACTGAAGCTTTCTTT
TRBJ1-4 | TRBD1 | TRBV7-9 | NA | CASSSGTGLEKLFF | TGTGCCAGCAGCTCGGGGACAGGGCTGGAAAAACTGTTTTTT
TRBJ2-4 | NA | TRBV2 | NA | CASILGLAKNIQYF | NA
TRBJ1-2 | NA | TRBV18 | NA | CASSPSGVSGYTF | TGTGCCAGCTCACCCTCAGGGGTAAGTGGCTACACCTTC
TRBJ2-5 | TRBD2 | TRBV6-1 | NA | CASSESLAGALTQYF | TGTGCCAGCAGTGAATCACTAGCGGGGGCACTAACCCAGTACTTC
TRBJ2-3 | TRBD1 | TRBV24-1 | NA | CATSDYAGGSTDTQYF | TGTGCCACCAGTGATTACGCAGGGGGAAGCACAGATACGCAGTATTTT
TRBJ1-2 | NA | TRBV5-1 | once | CASSSNPRNSNYGYTF | TGCGCCAGCAGCTCCAACCCGAGGAACAGTAACTATGGCTACACCTTC
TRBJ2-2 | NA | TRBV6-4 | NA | CASTDTNTGELFF | TGTGCCAGCACAGATACGAACACCGGGGAGCTGTTTTTT
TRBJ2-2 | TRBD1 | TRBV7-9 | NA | CASSFDREILAGELFF | TGTGCCAGCAGCTTCGACAGGGAAATTTTGGCCGGGGAGCTGTTTTTT
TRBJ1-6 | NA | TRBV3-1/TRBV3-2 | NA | CASSQFNWTPGTSPLHF | TGTGCCAGCAGCCAATTCAATTGGACACCCGGAACTTCACCCCTCCACTTT